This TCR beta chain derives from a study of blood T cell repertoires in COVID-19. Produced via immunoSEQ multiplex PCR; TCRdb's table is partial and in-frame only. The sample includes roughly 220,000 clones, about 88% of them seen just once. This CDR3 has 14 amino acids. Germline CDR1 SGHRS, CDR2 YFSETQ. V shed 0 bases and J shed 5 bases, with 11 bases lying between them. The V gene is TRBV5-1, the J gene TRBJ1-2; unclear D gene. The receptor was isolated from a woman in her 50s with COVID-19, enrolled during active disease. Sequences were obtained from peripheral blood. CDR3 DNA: TGCGCCAGCAGCTTGGGGCGGGGATCATATGGCTACACCTTC. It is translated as CASSLGRGSYGYTF.